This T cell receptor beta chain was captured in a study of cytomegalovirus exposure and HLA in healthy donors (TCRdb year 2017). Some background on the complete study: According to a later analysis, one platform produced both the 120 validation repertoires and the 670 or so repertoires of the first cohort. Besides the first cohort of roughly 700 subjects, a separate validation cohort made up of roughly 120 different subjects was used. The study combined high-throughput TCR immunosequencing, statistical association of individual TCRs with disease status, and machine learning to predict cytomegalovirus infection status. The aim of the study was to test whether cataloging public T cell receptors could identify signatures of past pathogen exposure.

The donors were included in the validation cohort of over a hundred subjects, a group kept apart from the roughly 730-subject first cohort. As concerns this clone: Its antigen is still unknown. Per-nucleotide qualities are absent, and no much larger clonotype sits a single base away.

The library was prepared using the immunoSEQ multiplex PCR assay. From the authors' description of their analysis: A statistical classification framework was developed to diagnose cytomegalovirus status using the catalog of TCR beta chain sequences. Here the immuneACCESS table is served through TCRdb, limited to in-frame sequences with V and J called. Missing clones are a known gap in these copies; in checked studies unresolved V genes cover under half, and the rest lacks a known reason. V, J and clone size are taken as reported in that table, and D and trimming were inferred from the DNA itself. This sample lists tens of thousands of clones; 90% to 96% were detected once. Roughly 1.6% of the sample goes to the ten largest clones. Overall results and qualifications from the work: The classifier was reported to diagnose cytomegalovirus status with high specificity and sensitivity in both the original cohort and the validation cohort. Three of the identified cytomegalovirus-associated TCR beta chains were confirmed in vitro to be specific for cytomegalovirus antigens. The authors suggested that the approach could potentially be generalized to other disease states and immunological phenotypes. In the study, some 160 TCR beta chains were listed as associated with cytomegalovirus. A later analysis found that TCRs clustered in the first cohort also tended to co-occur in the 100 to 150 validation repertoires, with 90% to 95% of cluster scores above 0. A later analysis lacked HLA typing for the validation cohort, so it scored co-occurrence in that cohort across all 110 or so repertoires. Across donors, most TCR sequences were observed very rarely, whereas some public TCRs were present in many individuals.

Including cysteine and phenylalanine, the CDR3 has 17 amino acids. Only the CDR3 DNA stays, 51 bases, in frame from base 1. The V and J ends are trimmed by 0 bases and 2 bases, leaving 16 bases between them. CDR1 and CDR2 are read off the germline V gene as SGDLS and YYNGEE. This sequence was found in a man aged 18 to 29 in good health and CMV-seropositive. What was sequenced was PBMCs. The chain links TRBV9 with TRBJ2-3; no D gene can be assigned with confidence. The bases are TGTGCCAGCAGCGTAGAAACCACCACAGCCAACACAGATACGCAGTATTTT. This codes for CASSVETTTANTDTQYF.